This T cell receptor beta chain was captured by sequencing in a study of cytomegalovirus exposure and HLA in healthy donors. Method: immunoSEQ multiplex PCR; TCRdb's copy keeps in-frame clones and lacks some. The data show more than 50,000 clones, around nine tenths seen once. As concerns this clone: Its antigen is not identified.

Study-level results: TCR sequences were mostly rare, though some public TCRs occurred in many donors.

With V trimmed by 5 bases and J by 7 bases, 11 bases remained unmatched. This CDR3 is 14 amino acids long. Germline CDR1 is SGDLS and CDR2 is YYNGEE. This TCR derives from a young woman in good health and CMV-seronegative. The sample taken for sequencing was PBMCs. The chain recombines TRBV9 with TRBJ1-1; TRBD1 agrees at 7 bases. In nucleotides, the CDR3 is TGTGCCAGCAGAGCCCCTGACAGGGAAGATGAAGCTTTCTTT. Translated: CASRAPDREDEAFF. The variable domain in full, with the rest retrieved from reference TRBV9 and TRBJ1-1, is DSGVTQTPKHLITATGQRVTLRCSPRSGDLSVYWYQQSLDQGLQFLIQYYNGEERAKGNILERFSAQQFPDLHSELNLSSLELGDSALYFCASRAPDREDEAFFGQGTRLTVV.